The source of this T cell receptor beta chain is a study of regulatory T cells in long-lasting Graves disease. Study-wide points: Accuracy could have been hurt by small sample size.

Germline loops: CDR1 LNHDA, CDR2 SQIVND (reference sequence). Trimming removed 10 bases at V and 1 base at J, with 10 bases between. The CDR3 sequence is 12 residues long. According to the study, TCR beta libraries were built with iRepertoire HTBI primers and CDR3-region Arm-PCR. TCRdb processed the multiplex PCR reads anew with MiXCR; each CDR3 protein has one entry. The data show a few hundred thousand distinct CDR3 sequences, roughly a fifth seen once. The time point here: persistent/refractory GD, antithyroid drugs over 5 years with positive TRAb. Extracted PBMC RNA gave rise to the TCR library. Guidelines of the American Thyroid Association were used to diagnose Graves' disease. Turning to this clonotype: No antigen is known for it.

The chain recombines TRBV19 with TRBJ1-1; D remains ambiguous. The TCR was taken from a female donor with Graves disease. This specimen consisted of peripheral blood mononuclear cells (PBMCs), obtained when the disease was refractory, from a patient treated with antithyroid drugs. The CDR3 here is CATRRANTEAFF. For the CDR3, the DNA is TGTGCCACCAGGAGGGCGAACACTGAAGCTTTCTTT.